A selection of T cell receptor beta chains follows, all from one sample in a study of technical replicates of blood from several donors. The data were produced by immunoSEQ multiplex PCR, yet TCRdb's version contains in-frame clones alone and is incomplete. Among 75,000 or so clones, around 95% were seen once, and the ten largest hold around 0.24%. Sequenced material: T cells isolated from PBMCs. The receptor source for this set is a human donor in good health. Both conserved end residues are part of each CDR3. Each record gives: J gene, V gene, clone size, D gene, CDR3 protein, CDR3 DNA. A D gene is named only where the DNA matches it firmly. The listing skips clone size in some rows; elsewhere it reads once, few, many or a size class.

j_gene: TRBJ1-1
v_gene: TRBV19
abundance: .
d_gene: TRBD1
CDR3aa: CASSYGTGKTEAFF
CDR3nt: TGTGCCAGTAGTTACGGGACAGGTAAAACTGAAGCTTTCTTT

j_gene: TRBJ2-1
v_gene: TRBV14
abundance: once
d_gene: .
CDR3aa: CASSRTGSLVYNEQFF
CDR3nt: TGTGCCAGCAGCCGGACGGGAAGTTTGGTATACAATGAGCAGTTCTTC

j_gene: TRBJ2-3
v_gene: TRBV29-1
abundance: .
d_gene: TRBD1
CDR3aa: CSVLVGQGPDTQYF
CDR3nt: TGCAGCGTGTTGGTGGGACAGGGGCCAGATACGCAGTATTTT

j_gene: TRBJ2-1
v_gene: TRBV27
abundance: .
d_gene: .
CDR3aa: CASSFTLLNEQFF
CDR3nt: TGTGCCAGCAGTTTCACTCTATTGAATGAGCAGTTCTTC

j_gene: TRBJ2-5
v_gene: TRBV6-5
abundance: .
d_gene: .
CDR3aa: CASSYGLRETQYF
CDR3nt: TGTGCCAGCAGTTATGGGTTGAGGGAGACCCAGTACTTC

j_gene: TRBJ2-1
v_gene: TRBV7-6
abundance: .
d_gene: TRBD2
CDR3aa: CASSSIKGLAGDNEQFF
CDR3nt: TGTGCCAGCAGCTCAATTAAAGGACTAGCGGGAGACAATGAGCAGTTCTTC

j_gene: TRBJ1-2
v_gene: TRBV7-6
abundance: .
d_gene: .
CDR3aa: CASSLGGDGGYGYTF
CDR3nt: TGTGCCAGCAGCTTAGGAGGGGACGGAGGGTATGGCTACACCTTC

j_gene: TRBJ1-1
v_gene: TRBV30
abundance: few
d_gene: .
CDR3aa: CAWSVVSGTSF
CDR3nt: TGTGCCTGGAGTGTCGTTTCCGGGACTTCCTTT

j_gene: TRBJ2-7
v_gene: TRBV20-1
abundance: .
d_gene: .
CDR3aa: CSAIRTLEQYF
CDR3nt: TGCAGTGCTATCCGGACTTTGGAGCAGTACTTC

j_gene: TRBJ2-6
v_gene: TRBV5-1
abundance: .
d_gene: .
CDR3aa: CASSLPGASGANVLTF
CDR3nt: TGCGCCAGCAGCTTGCCGGGTGCCTCTGGGGCCAACGTCCTGACTTTC